Here is one T cell receptor beta chain with its context. This sample was included in a study of identifying expanded T cells in peripheral blood. With 7 bases removed from V and 2 bases from J, the gap between germline ends came to 24 bases. The CDR3 sequence is 18 residues long. Germline lookup yields CDR1 SGHVS and CDR2 FQNEAQ. Sequenced by immunoSEQ multiplex PCR; TCRdb stores in-frame clones only, minus some. Here the sample spans about 78,000 clones, approximately 85% being singletons. The V gene is TRBV7-8, the J gene TRBJ2-1, with D hard to call. Sequenced input: blood. The clonotype was recovered from a person aged 18 to 70 in good health. CDR3 DNA: TGTGCCAGCACCCTATTTTCAATGACGCGACCTCCCTACAATGAGCAGTTCTTC. Its protein product is CASTLFSMTRPPYNEQFF. Full variable domain (remainder filled in from reference TRBV7-8 and TRBJ2-1): GAGVSQSPRYKVAKRGQDVALRCDPISGHVSLFWYQQALGQGPEFLTYFQNEAQLDKSGLPSDRFFAERPEGSVSTLKIQRTQQEDSAVYLCASTLFSMTRPPYNEQFFGPGTRLTVL.